Sequencing of this T cell receptor (beta chain) was carried out in a study of OX40 agonist ivuxolimab in advanced cancers. Study in general: Ivuxolimab doses were 0.01, 0.1, 0.3, 1.5, 3 or 10 mg/kg every 2 weeks. Participants, 80% to 90% male, averaged about 59 years of age, ranging from about 23 to 80.

Broader study findings: Low clonal expansion, among the lowest seen, marked partial responders at 0.1-3.0 mg/kg. Dosing at 0.1 to 3.0 mg/kg was accompanied by clonal expansion of CD4+ and CD8+ blood T cells by week 6.

TCRdb's copy holds only in-frame clones and misses some; the assay was immunoSEQ multiplex PCR. The repertoire holds about 83,000 clones, with approximately 91% as singletons. Regarding this clone: The antigen remains undetermined.

The TCR comes from an adult with an advanced solid tumor such as melanoma, head and neck, liver or kidney cancer. Sequencing used CD4+ or CD8+ T cells sorted from blood, obtained in a trial of the OX40 agonist ivuxolimab.

The DNA for the CDR3 is TGTGCCAGCAGCTTAGAGTCGGCAGGGTCCGAGACCCAGTACTTC. Its protein product is CASSLESAGSETQYF. The V and J genes are TRBV7-9 and TRBJ2-5; D may be TRBD1 (5 bases). Germline V lookup: CDR1 SEHNR, CDR2 FQNEAQ (reference sequence). The CDR3 sequence is 15 residues long. Trimming stripped 1 base from V and 5 bases from J, with 14 bases between.